This entry concerns a single TCR beta chain. What it recognizes is unknown. The source of the sample is a study of PD-L1 blockade in urothelial cancer. Study conclusions and caveats: Pretreatment TCR clonality in blood under the median foretold superior survival.

V was clipped by 6 bases and J by 8 bases, with 10 bases between them. Germline V gene sequence: CDR1 MDHEN, CDR2 SYDVKM. The CDR3 sequence is 12 residues long. Assay: immunoSEQ multiplex PCR; the TCRdb copy retains only in-frame clones and omits some. The table includes 56,000 or so clones, 85% detected once. Time point defined: pretreatment peripheral blood. The sample was PBMCs, taken around atezolizumab (anti-PD-L1) treatment. The V and J genes are TRBV28 and TRBJ2-2, with D perhaps matching TRBD2 (6 bases). The TCR sequence derives from a man between 65 and 80 years old with urothelial cancer. CDR3 loop: CASRGGPGELFF. In DNA form, the CDR3 reads TGTGCCAGCAGGGGGGGACCTGGGGAGCTGTTTTTT.